Below, 22 T cell receptor beta chains from the same sample are listed, as sequenced in a study of persistence of HIV-infected CD4 T cells. This was the immunoSEQ version 4 assay in survey mode. Sequenced by immunoSEQ multiplex PCR; TCRdb stores in-frame clones only, minus some. The sample holds 35,000 to 45,000 clones; roughly 87% are singletons and the top ten take under 1.5%. This nonspecific control used anti-CD3/anti-CD28 bead stimulation of CD4+ T cells. Sorting selected CD4+ T cells upregulating both CD40 ligand and CD69. What these receptors recognize is not known. Here the sequenced sample was CD4+ T cells sorted from PBMCs after roughly 19-hour stimulation, taken from a patient who received antiretroviral therapy. These receptors were collected from an adult man with HIV who was CMV-seropositive.

The gene calls are TRBV9 and TRBJ1-1; TRBD1 matches 7 bases. The CDR3 contains 16 residues. CDR1 and CDR2 from the germline V gene are SGDLS and YYNGEE. J was trimmed by 0 bases and V by 3 bases; bases with no gene match: 8. Here the CDR3 reads CASSERRGQLNTEAFF. The CDR3 coding sequence is TGTGCCAGCAGCGAGAGGAGGGGACAGTTGAACACTGAAGCTTTCTTT.

The rearrangement joins TRBV28 to TRBJ1-2; no clear D gene. Germline values: CDR1 MDHEN, CDR2 SYDVKM. The CDR3 consists of 14 residues. V was pared by 5 bases and J by 1 base, with 11 bases between. The CDR3 nucleotides read TGTGCCAGCAGTGAATGGGCCGATAACTATGGCTACACCTTC. Translated: CASSEWADNYGYTF.

The chain recombines TRBV27 with TRBJ1-6, with TRBD1 matching 8 bases. The trim removed 6 bases at V and 2 bases at J, leaving 6 bases unmatched. The germline gives CDR1 MNHEY, CDR2 SMNVEV (reference sequence). CDR3 size: 16 residues. The CDR3 reads CASRPRQGTYNSPLHF. The CDR3 nucleotides read TGTGCCAGCAGGCCTAGACAGGGGACCTATAATTCACCCCTCCACTTT.

V is TRBV6-1 and J is TRBJ2-5, with 8 bases identical to TRBD2. V lost 4 bases and J lost 9; bases outside the gene matches: 19. CDR1 is MNHNS and CDR2 is SASEGT in the germline V gene. The CDR3 loop spans 17 amino acids. CDR3 residues: CASSALGAGGFQSAQYF. CDR3 coding DNA: TGTGCCAGCAGTGCCCTGGGCGCGGGGGGATTCCAATCGGCCCAGTACTTC.

The gene calls are TRBV25-1 and TRBJ1-1; D call uncertain. Deletions cut 6 bases from V and 1 base from J, with 15 bases between. Germline assignment: CDR1 MGHDK and CDR2 SYGVNS. This CDR3 is 15 amino acids long. CDR3: CASRLLRAGNTEAFF. The CDR3, as DNA: TGTGCCAGCAGACTGTTACGGGCAGGGAACACTGAAGCTTTCTTT.

J is TRBJ1-5 and V is TRBV3-1 (or the pseudogene TRBV3-2); unclear D gene. This CDR3 comprises 15 residues. Germline assignment: CDR1 LGHDT and CDR2 YNNKEL (reference sequence). The ends were cut back, 0 bases at V and 0 bases at J, with 6 bases in the middle. The CDR3 nucleotides are TGTGCCAGCAGCCAAGATACAGTTAGCAATCAGCCCCAGCATTTT. As protein: CASSQDTVSNQPQHF.

V gene TRBV14 combines with J gene TRBJ1-3; possibly TRBD1 for D (6 bases). This CDR3 region has 16 residues. V was trimmed by 4 bases and J by 0 bases, leaving 13 bases between them. Germline CDR1 reads SGHDN; CDR2 reads FVKESK. The CDR3 protein is CASSLFGGRSGNTIYF. Here the CDR3 DNA reads TGTGCCAGCAGCCTTTTTGGGGGCCGCTCTGGAAACACCATATATTTT. Based on the CDR3 plus reference TRBV14 and TRBJ1-3, the full variable domain is EAGVTQFPSHSVIEKGQTVTLRCDPISGHDNLYWYRRVMGKEIKFLLHFVKESKQDESGMPNNRFLAERTGGTYSTLKVQPAELEDSGVYFCASSLFGGRSGNTIYFGEGSWLTVV.

The genes are TRBV30 and TRBJ1-5, with D tentatively TRBD1 (5 bases). Germline V gene data show CDR1 as GTSNPN and CDR2 as SVGIG (reference sequence). The CDR3 has 13 amino acids. Trimming took off 3 bases at V and 0 bases at J, with 6 bases between the two ends. CDR3 sequence (DNA): TGTGCCTGGAGAGACAGTAGCAATCAGCCCCAGCATTTT. Its protein is CAWRDSSNQPQHF.

V usage is TRBV14 and J usage is TRBJ1-2, with D uncertain. V was pared by 4 bases and J by 8 bases, with 14 bases between. This CDR3 has 13 amino acids. Germline CDR1 and CDR2: SGHDN and FVKESK. The CDR3: CASSPAPGNGYTF. The CDR3 bases are TGTGCCAGCAGCCCAGCCCCGGGGAACGGCTACACCTTC.

This clone was seen just once. The genes are TRBV5-1 and TRBJ1-4; possible D gene TRBD1, 5 bases. Trimming removed 7 bases at V and 0 bases at J, with 10 bases between. CDR3 length equals 14 residues. CDR1 is SGHRS, CDR2 YFSETQ, per germline. The CDR3 region is CASSPTATNEKLFF. As DNA, the CDR3 is TGCGCCAGCTCCCCGACAGCAACTAATGAAAAACTGTTTTTT.

The chain joins TRBV10-3 to TRBJ1-5; weak D call: TRBD1 (6 bases). From germline, CDR1 is ENHRY and CDR2 SYGVKD. Deletions cut 7 bases from V and 1 base from J, with 32 bases between. The CDR3 is made up of 21 amino acids. CDR3: CAIKCHPVMTGNLGSNQPQHF. The CDR3 DNA reads as TGTGCCATCAAGTGTCACCCCGTGATGACAGGCAACCTGGGGAGCAATCAGCCCCAGCATTTT.

The chain links TRBV7-3 to TRBJ2-1, with 9 bases lining up with TRBD2. The CDR3 runs 14 residues. From germline, CDR1 is SGHTA and CDR2 FQGTGA. Trimming took 5 bases from V and 10 from J; bases not matched to a gene: 9. CDR3 residues: CASSPGLAPTEQFF. In DNA, the CDR3 is TGTGCCAGCAGCCCCGGACTAGCGCCCACGGAGCAGTTCTTC.

The chain recombines TRBV27 with TRBJ1-1, with 9 bases matching TRBD1. The J segment lost 9 bases and the V segment lost 4 bases, leaving 9 bases of the junction unmatched. The CDR3 is made up of 14 amino acids. Germline V CDR1 and CDR2: MNHEY, SMNVEV (reference sequence). The CDR3 here is CASSSGQGLVKAFF. CDR3 coding DNA: TGTGCCAGCAGTTCCGGACAGGGGCTCGTGAAAGCTTTCTTT.

Comment on this clone: The junction departs from germline at one end; a sequencing error may be responsible. V and J are TRBV5-1 and TRBJ2-3, with 7 nucleotides matching TRBD2. Germline V gene data show CDR1 as SGHRS and CDR2 as YFSETQ. CDR3 size: 12 residues. The CDR3 spells CASSLIKTSRPF. CDR3 sequence (DNA): TGCGCCAGCAGCTTGATCAAGACTAGCCGACCGTTT.

CDR3 in amino acids: CASNGGGGGHPSTDTQYF. The CDR3 DNA sequence: TGTGCCAGTAATGGGGGCGGGGGAGGACATCCTAGCACAGATACGCAGTATTTT. The J gene is TRBJ2-3, the V gene TRBV19, with D possibly being TRBD2 (7 bases). Trimming stripped 7 bases from V and 0 bases from J, with 23 bases between. Germline V CDR1 and CDR2: LNHDA, SQIVND (reference sequence). CDR3 length: 18 amino acids.

The gene calls are TRBV6-6 and TRBJ2-3; TRBD2 aligns across 13 bases. CDR1 and CDR2 from the germline V gene are MNHNY and SVGAGI (reference sequence). After removal of 5 bases from V and 0 bases from J, the junction contained 14 bases not matched to a gene. This CDR3 comprises 20 residues. DNA for the CDR3: TGTGCCAGCAGTCGAAACGGACTAGCGGGAGTGTACCCCAGCACAGATACGCAGTATTTT. It translates to CASSRNGLAGVYPSTDTQYF.

CDR3 nucleotides: TGTGCCAGCAGTGATGGAGCAGCGCTTTACTACAATGAGCAGTTCTTC. Translated, it gives CASSDGAALYYNEQFF. V is TRBV6-1 and J is TRBJ2-1; D not certain. V dropped 3 bases and J dropped 3 bases, with 15 bases sitting between them. The germline CDR1 and CDR2 sequences are MNHNS and SASEGT. The CDR3 sequence is 16 residues long.

This clone was observed a single time. The rearrangement links TRBV5-6 to TRBJ2-5; the D gene could be TRBD1 or TRBD2 (5 bases each). Germline-derived CDR1 and CDR2 are SGHDT and YYEEEE. The CDR3 is made up of 14 amino acids. Trimming removed 6 bases at V and 2 bases at J, with 14 bases between. CDR3 loop: CASTYSGPQETQYF. The CDR3 nucleotides read TGTGCCAGCACCTACTCGGGACCGCAAGAGACCCAGTACTTC. Drawing the rest from reference TRBV5-6 and TRBJ2-5, the complete variable domain is DAGVTQSPTHLIKTRGQQVTLRCSPKSGHDTVSWYQQALGQGPQFIFQYYEEEERQRGNFPDRFSGHQFPNYSSELNVNALLLGDSALYLCASTYSGPQETQYFGPGTRLLVL.

V is TRBV10-3 and J is TRBJ1-1; D is possibly TRBD1 (6 bases). Germline CDR1 ENHRY, CDR2 SYGVKD. The V end was cut by 7 bases, the J end by 2 bases, with 17 bases between. This CDR3 region has 15 residues. CDR3 sequence reads: CAITGTGRYNTEAFF. DNA for the CDR3: TGTGCCATCACCGGAACAGGGAGATATAACACTGAAGCTTTCTTT.

This rearrangement joins TRBV7-3 to TRBJ2-1; D may match TRBD1 or TRBD2 (5 bases each). Trimming took off 4 bases at V and 7 bases at J, with 14 bases between the two ends. The CDR3 is 14 residues long. CDR1 SGHTA and CDR2 FQGTGA come from the germline V gene. CDR3 nucleotides: TGTGCCAGCAGCTCCAGGGACGGCCTAAATGAGCAGTTCTTC. It translates to CASSSRDGLNEQFF.

V and J are TRBV2 and TRBJ2-3; D not certain. Germline V gene data show CDR1 as SNHLY and CDR2 as FYNNEI. V was trimmed by 6 bases and J by 1 base, leaving 11 bases between them. CDR3 length: 14 amino acids. The CDR3 here is CASRVDSGTDTQYF. CDR3 nucleotides: TGTGCCAGCAGAGTGGATTCGGGCACAGATACGCAGTATTTT.

The chain combines TRBV6-2 or TRBV6-3 with TRBJ1-5; D possibly corresponds to TRBD1 (6 bases). The germline CDR1 and CDR2 sequences are MNHEY and SVGEGT. The CDR3 has 14 residues. Deletions cut 6 bases from V and 3 bases from J, with 12 bases between. The CDR3 sequence is CASSETGTNQPQHF. The CDR3 coding sequence is TGTGCCAGCAGCGAGACAGGCACCAATCAGCCCCAGCATTTT.